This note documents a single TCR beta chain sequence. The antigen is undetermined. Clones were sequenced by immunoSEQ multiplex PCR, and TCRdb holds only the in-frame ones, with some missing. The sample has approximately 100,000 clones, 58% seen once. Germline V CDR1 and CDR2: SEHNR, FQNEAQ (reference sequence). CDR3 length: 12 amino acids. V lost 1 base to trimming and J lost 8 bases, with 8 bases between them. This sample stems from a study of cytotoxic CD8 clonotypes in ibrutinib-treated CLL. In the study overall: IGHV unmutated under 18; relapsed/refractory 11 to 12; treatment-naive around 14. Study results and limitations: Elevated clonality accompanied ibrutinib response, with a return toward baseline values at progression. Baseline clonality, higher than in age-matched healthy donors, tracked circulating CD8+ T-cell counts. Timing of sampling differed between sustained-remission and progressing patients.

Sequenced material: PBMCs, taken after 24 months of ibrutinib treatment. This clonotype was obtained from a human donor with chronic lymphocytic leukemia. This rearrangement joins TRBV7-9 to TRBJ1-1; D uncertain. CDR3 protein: CASSLGAGEAFF. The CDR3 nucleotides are TGTGCCAGCAGCTTAGGGGCGGGGGAAGCTTTCTTT.